The clone carrying this TCR beta chain appeared a few times. Its specificity is unknown. The study collected blood at first hyperthyroidism diagnosis, before any ophthalmopathy symptoms arose. The V and J ends lost 1 base and 3 bases respectively, with 12 bases between them. The germline V gene has CDR1 MGHRA and CDR2 YSYEKL. There are 15 residues in the CDR3. This entry belongs to a study of T cells in Graves' hyperthyroidism and ophthalmopathy. Study-wide context: Peripheral blood sampling occurred at initial diagnosis, before any treatment.

Amplification targeted TCR beta CDR3 regions from RNA transcripts. First-round RT-PCR of the TCR CDR3 relied on the HTBI primer set. A single record per CDR3 protein comes from TCRdb applying MiXCR to the multiplex PCR reads. The table lists under 450,000 distinct CDR3 sequences, about 13% of them singletons, with less than 25% in the top ten. Study outcomes and limitations: From stable hyperthyroidism, ophthalmopathy was set apart by a 13 V-J model.

The TCR was taken from a man aged 30 to 45 with Graves' hyperthyroidism that later progressed to Graves' ophthalmopathy. The chain joins TRBV4-1 to TRBJ2-5; maybe TRBD1 (6 bases). The specimen was blood. The CDR3 DNA reads TGCGCCAGCAGCCAAGTTTCACAGGGTGAAGAGACCCAGTACTTC. Its protein product is CASSQVSQGEETQYF.